These 28 T cell receptor beta chains were sequenced from one sample in a study of OX40 agonist ivuxolimab in advanced cancers. The method was immunoSEQ multiplex PCR; TCRdb's version includes in-frame clones alone and lacks a portion of them. The top ten clones hold roughly 2.1% of a sample with about 82,000 clones, more than 85% of them seen once. The specimen comprised CD4+ or CD8+ T cells sorted from blood, sampled in a trial of the OX40 agonist ivuxolimab. The receptors come from an adult with an advanced solid tumor such as melanoma, head and neck, liver or kidney cancer.

The chain recombines TRBV19 with TRBJ1-5, with a tentative D call TRBD1 (6 bases). The CDR3 has 14 residues. Germline V gene lookup returns CDR1 LNHDA and CDR2 SQIVND (reference sequence). V lost 6 bases and J lost 3, with 12 bases in between. CDR3: CASRDRIHNQPQHF. As DNA, the CDR3 is TGTGCCAGTAGAGACAGGATACACAATCAGCCCCAGCATTTT.

The chain is built from TRBV6-5 and TRBJ1-5; 7 nucleotides agree with TRBD1. The germline V gene encodes CDR1 MNHEY and CDR2 SVGAGI. This CDR3 comprises 15 residues. V was pared by 6 bases and J by 4 bases, with 9 bases of the junction left unmatched. This CDR3 reads CASRGLGTENQPQHF. The CDR3 coding sequence is TGTGCCAGCAGGGGGTTGGGGACAGAAAATCAGCCCCAGCATTTT.

The chain recombines TRBV5-1 with TRBJ2-1; 11 nucleotides line up with TRBD2. V lost 7 bases to trimming and J lost 9 bases; unmatched junction nucleotides: 12. This CDR3 has 15 residues. Per the germline V gene, CDR1 is SGHRS and CDR2 is YFSETQ. The CDR3 protein is CASLGIAGGQGEQFF. CDR3 DNA: TGCGCCAGCCTCGGAATAGCGGGAGGGCAGGGTGAGCAGTTCTTC.

V is TRBV19 and J is TRBJ1-2; D gene unclear. Germline lookup yields CDR1 LNHDA and CDR2 SQIVND (reference sequence). The CDR3 is 13 amino acids. With 6 bases removed from V and 3 bases from J, the gap between germline ends came to 11 bases. The CDR3 DNA follows: TGTGCCAGTAGGACCACCCAGTACTATGGCTACACCTTC. The encoded protein is CASRTTQYYGYTF.

The table lists this clone with a few counts. The CDR3 loop is CASSNSGNTIYF. The CDR3 DNA reads as TGTGCCAGCAGTAACTCTGGAAACACCATATATTTT. The rearrangement links TRBV2 to TRBJ1-3, with D unresolved. This CDR3 region has 12 residues. Germline CDR1 reads SNHLY; CDR2 reads FYNNEI. V lost 5 bases and J lost 0, with 2 bases in between.

V usage is TRBV28 and J usage is TRBJ2-7; D might be TRBD2 (7 bases). Germline assignment: CDR1 MDHEN and CDR2 SYDVKM. The CDR3 runs to 12 residues. V lost 6 bases and J 6 bases, leaving 12 bases between the germline ends. CDR3 coding DNA: TGTGCCAGCAGGAGAGGGGGGGGCGAGCAGTACTTC. It is translated as CASRRGGGEQYF. Full variable domain (missing parts from reference TRBV28 and TRBJ2-7): DVKVTQSSRYLVKRTGEKVFLECVQDMDHENMFWYRQDPGLGLRLIYFSYDVKMKEKGDIPEGYSVSREKKERFSLILESASTNQTSMYLCASRRGGGEQYFGPGTRLTVT.

V is TRBV28 and J is TRBJ2-1; the match to TRBD1 covers 9 bases. The J segment lost 6 bases and the V segment lost 6 bases, leaving 9 bases of the junction unmatched. The CDR3 totals 15 residues. Germline values: CDR1 MDHEN, CDR2 SYDVKM. This CDR3 is CASRHRDRVGNEQFF. CDR3 DNA sequence: TGTGCCAGCAGGCACCGGGACAGGGTAGGCAATGAGCAGTTCTTC.

This rearrangement joins TRBV18 to TRBJ1-3; D call uncertain. From germline, CDR1 is KGHSH and CDR2 LQKENI. This CDR3 has 18 amino acids. Between the trimmed V and J ends, which lost 3 bases and 0 bases, there was a span of 18 bases. CDR3 DNA: TGTGCCAGCTCACCCCAACGAGGAGGGAGCCTCTCTGGAAACACCATATATTTT. It encodes CASSPQRGGSLSGNTIYF.

The chain uses TRBV7-2 and TRBJ2-7; D is uncertain. Trimming took 4 bases from V and 5 from J, leaving 15 bases between them. The V gene's germline CDR1 is SGHTA and CDR2 FQGNSA. The CDR3 is 14 amino acids. CDR3 in DNA: TGTGCCAGCAGCTCCAGCTCTAGGTACGACGAGCAGTACTTC. Its protein is CASSSSSRYDEQYF.

V usage is TRBV30 and J usage is TRBJ2-3, with D maybe TRBD2 (7 bases). This CDR3 is 14 amino acids long. Deletions cut 1 base from V and 4 bases from J, with 12 bases between. Germline loops: CDR1 GTSNPN, CDR2 SVGIG (reference sequence). As DNA, the CDR3 is TGTGCCTGGAGTGAGAGAGGGGGGGCAGATACGCAGTATTTT. Protein: CAWSERGGADTQYF.

V is TRBV20-1 and J is TRBJ2-7; D is ambiguous. The V gene's germline CDR1 is DFQATT and CDR2 SNEGSKA (reference sequence). Between the trimmed V and J ends, which lost 5 bases and 2 bases, there was a span of 4 bases. CDR3 size: 10 residues. The DNA for the CDR3 is TGCAGTGCTGCAACCTACGAGCAGTACTTC. It translates to CSAATYEQYF.

V and J are TRBV5-1 and TRBJ2-3, with D unclear. V was shortened by 3 bases and J by 2 bases, with 10 bases between the two germline ends. Germline CDR1 reads SGHRS; CDR2 reads YFSETQ. The CDR3 has 14 amino acids. The CDR3 DNA reads TGCGCCAGCAGCTCCGGGTCTAACACAGATACGCAGTATTTT. The encoded protein is CASSSGSNTDTQYF. Together with reference TRBV5-1 and TRBJ2-3, the CDR3 gives the full variable domain: KAGVTQTPRYLIKTRGQQVTLSCSPISGHRSVSWYQQTPGQGLQFLFEYFSETQRNKGNFPGRFSGRQFSNSRSEMNVSTLELGDSALYLCASSSGSNTDTQYFGPGTRLTVL.

J is TRBJ2-3 and V is TRBV5-4, with D possibly being TRBD1 (5 bases). CDR3 length: 14 residues. The V gene lost 0 bases and the J gene lost 4 bases, with 9 bases spanning the gap. Germline lookup yields CDR1 SGHNT and CDR2 YYREEE (reference sequence). CDR3 region: CASSLGGMADTQYF. Written as DNA, the CDR3 is TGTGCCAGCAGCTTGGGGGGCATGGCAGATACGCAGTATTTT.

The chain links TRBV5-4 to TRBJ2-7; tentatively, D is TRBD1 or TRBD2 (6 bases each). The CDR3 loop spans 12 amino acids. From germline, CDR1 is SGHNT and CDR2 YYREEE (reference sequence). V was trimmed by 3 bases and J by 5 bases, leaving 9 bases between them. The CDR3 region is CASSWGADEQYF. The CDR3 region has the DNA TGTGCCAGCAGCTGGGGGGCGGACGAGCAGTACTTC.

This sequence joins TRBV11-2 and TRBJ1-4; D not resolved. CDR3 size: 15 residues. Germline assignment: CDR1 SGHAT and CDR2 FQNNGV. V lost 5 bases and J lost 6, with 16 bases in between. This CDR3 is CASSGSPRSDEKLFF. The CDR3 bases are TGTGCCAGCAGCGGCAGTCCACGGTCCGATGAAAAACTGTTTTTT.

The gene calls are TRBV5-1 and TRBJ2-7, with 8 bases matching TRBD2. Looked up from germline, CDR1 is SGHRS and CDR2 is YFSETQ. J lost 0 bases, V lost 7 bases, and 3 bases had no gene match. The CDR3 has 13 residues. DNA of the CDR3: TGCGCCAGCCAGCGGGAGAACTCCTACGAGCAGTACTTC. Its translation: CASQRENSYEQYF.

The chain links TRBV30 to TRBJ2-7; 10 nucleotides align to TRBD2. Trimming took 6 bases from V and 7 from J; bases not matched to a gene: 9. Germline-derived CDR1 and CDR2 are GTSNPN and SVGIG (reference sequence). The CDR3 runs to 13 residues. In nucleotides, the CDR3 is TGTGCCTGTCGGACTAGCGGATTGACGGAGCAGTACTTC. Translated: CACRTSGLTEQYF.

V is TRBV10-3 and J is TRBJ2-3; D ambiguous. V was cut by 10 bases and J by 3 bases, with 11 bases left in between. Germline V gene lookup returns CDR1 ENHRY and CDR2 SYGVKD. There are 12 residues in the CDR3. CDR3: CATQAPTDTQYF. CDR3 DNA: TGTGCCACCCAAGCCCCAACAGATACGCAGTATTTT.

V gene TRBV6-5 combines with J gene TRBJ2-1, with 11 bases lining up with TRBD2. CDR1 is MNHEY and CDR2 is SVGAGI in the germline V gene. The CDR3 has 15 residues. Germline trimming cut 7 bases from V and 9 bases from J; bases unmatched to any gene: 11. CDR3 sequence reads: CASTALAGVISEQFF. The DNA of the CDR3 is TGTGCCAGCACCGCACTAGCGGGAGTAATAAGTGAGCAGTTCTTC.

A single count supports this clone. The rearrangement uses TRBV6-5 and TRBJ2-7; 8 positions agree with TRBD1. The CDR3 extends over 16 amino acids. With V trimmed by 4 bases and J by 5 bases, 13 bases remained unmatched. Germline CDR1 is MNHEY and CDR2 is SVGAGI. CDR3 DNA: TGTGCCAGCAGTTGGTACTTGGGGACAGGTCTCAACGAGCAGTACTTC. This translates into CASSWYLGTGLNEQYF.

CDR3 loop: CASSKGETSYNEQFF. As DNA, the CDR3 is TGTGCCAGCAGCAAAGGGGAGACCTCCTACAATGAGCAGTTCTTC. The V gene is TRBV21-1, the J gene TRBJ2-1; the D call in the table, TRBD2, was not verified against the DNA. TRBV21-1 is described as a pseudogene. This CDR3 is built from 15 residues.

CDR3: CASSYDRGVEYYEQYF. As DNA, the CDR3 is TGTGCCAGCAGTTACGATAGGGGAGTGGAATACTACGAGCAGTACTTC. The chain links TRBV6-6 to TRBJ2-7; D assignment may be TRBD1 or TRBD2 (5 bases each). Per the germline V gene, CDR1 is MNHNY and CDR2 is SVGAGI (reference sequence). The CDR3 spans 16 residues. The V and J ends lost 2 bases and 3 bases respectively, with 17 bases between them.

This clone was observed a handful of times. This chain connects TRBV6-5 to TRBJ2-3, with 7 positions matching TRBD2. V dropped 4 bases and J dropped 1; count of bases not matched to a gene: 2. The CDR3 has 14 residues. CDR1 MNHEY and CDR2 SVGAGI come from the germline V gene. CDR3 DNA sequence: TGTGCCAGCAGTTGGGCGGGAGGCACAGATACGCAGTATTTT. Its translation: CASSWAGGTDTQYF.

The chain uses TRBV7-8 and TRBJ2-2; 7 bases agree with TRBD1. CDR1 is SGHVS and CDR2 is FQNEAQ in the germline V gene. The CDR3 has 17 amino acids. J was trimmed by 1 base and V by 8 bases; bases with no gene match: 13. CDR3 nucleotides: TGTGCCAGCGCACTCCCAGGGGGATTTAAGAACACCGGGGAGCTGTTTTTT. Translation gives CASALPGGFKNTGELFF. The whole variable domain, filled in from reference TRBV7-8 and TRBJ2-2, reads GAGVSQSPRYKVAKRGQDVALRCDPISGHVSLFWYQQALGQGPEFLTYFQNEAQLDKSGLPSDRFFAERPEGSVSTLKIQRTQQEDSAVYLCASALPGGFKNTGELFFGEGSRLTVL.

This chain connects TRBV30 to TRBJ2-5, with D perhaps given as TRBD1 or TRBD2 (6 bases each). V lost 0 bases to trimming and J lost 4 bases, with 9 bases between them. This CDR3 comprises 13 residues. Germline values: CDR1 GTSNPN, CDR2 SVGIG (reference sequence). The CDR3 bases are TGTGCCTGGAGTGTAGGGGGGATAGAGACCCAGTACTTC. Encoded protein: CAWSVGGIETQYF.

V usage is TRBV30 and J usage is TRBJ2-3; 10 bases agree with TRBD1. CDR3 length equals 14 residues. V was pared by 3 bases and J by 8 bases, with 8 bases of the junction left unmatched. Germline V lookup: CDR1 GTSNPN, CDR2 SVGIG (reference sequence). CDR3 residues: CAWRPGTGVGTQYF. The CDR3 DNA reads as TGTGCCTGGAGACCCGGGACAGGGGTAGGTACGCAGTATTTT.

The chain carries TRBV19 and TRBJ2-1; 7 bases agree with TRBD2. Unmatched junction bases numbered 12, after V lost 6 bases and J lost 13 bases. The germline V gene has CDR1 LNHDA and CDR2 SQIVND (reference sequence). The CDR3 extends over 13 amino acids. CDR3 DNA sequence: TGTGCCAGTAGCCTAGCGGTGCGGGAGCGCCAGTTCTTC. This sequence encodes CASSLAVRERQFF. The full variable domain, completed using reference TRBV19 and TRBJ2-1, is DGGITQSPKYLFRKEGQNVTLSCEQNLNHDAMYWYRQDPGQGLRLIYYSQIVNDFQKGDIAEGYSVSREKKESFPLTVTSAQKNPTAFYLCASSLAVRERQFFGPGTRLTVL.

DNA of the CDR3: TGTGCCAGCTCACCACCTGTCGGGACAGGGGCAGGGTACGAGCAGTACTTC. It translates to CASSPPVGTGAGYEQYF. The rearrangement joins TRBV18 to TRBJ2-7; TRBD1 agrees at 10 bases. CDR3 length equals 17 residues. Germline CDR1 KGHSH, CDR2 LQKENI. V lost 0 bases and J lost 4; bases outside the gene matches: 9.